This TCR beta chain was identified in a study of blood T cell repertoires in COVID-19. Germline V CDR1 and CDR2: SEHNR, FQNEAQ (reference sequence). The J segment lost 7 bases and the V segment lost 1 base, leaving 10 bases of the junction unmatched. CDR3 length equals 17 residues. The protocol was immunoSEQ multiplex PCR, while the TCRdb copy is restricted to in-frame clones and leaves out a portion. The sample has fewer than 350,000 clones; approximately 86% are singletons. The chain joins TRBV7-9 to TRBJ2-7; 13 nucleotides align to TRBD2. The source material was peripheral blood. The clonotype originates from a woman aged 25 to 39 who had recovered from COVID-19. The CDR3 region is CASSLELRTSGSNEQYF. The DNA of the CDR3 is TGTGCCAGCAGCTTAGAACTGCGGACTAGCGGGAGTAATGAGCAGTACTTC. The complete variable domain, with remaining parts taken from reference TRBV7-9 and TRBJ2-7, reads DTGVSQNPRHKITKRGQNVTFRCDPISEHNRLYWYRQTLGQGPEFLTYFQNEAQLEKSRLLSDRFSAERPKGSFSTLEIQRTEQGDSAMYLCASSLELRTSGSNEQYFGPGTRLTVT.